The 12 T cell receptor beta chains reported below all come from one sample, sequenced in a study of shared clonotypes between healthy human individuals. Sequencing was performed with immunoSEQ multiplex PCR; in TCRdb, only in-frame clones are kept and a portion is missing. Among 2 million to 3 million clones, 80% to 95% were seen once, and the ten largest hold 0.36%. Sequenced material: naive CD4+ T cells from PBMCs. As for subset: CD45RA+ positively selected. Source of these receptors: a man aged 18 to 30 in good health. Some clones in this sample may be carry-over from other donors' samples.

The chain links TRBV4-2 to TRBJ1-6; TRBD1 aligns across 8 bases. The CDR3 extends over 16 amino acids. Germline CDR1 is LGHNA and CDR2 is YNFKEQ. V was pared by 4 bases and J by 5 bases, with 7 bases of the junction left unmatched. The CDR3 DNA reads TGTGCCAGCAGCCCGAGGACAGGGCAAAATAATTCACCCCTCCACTTT. Its protein is CASSPRTGQNNSPLHF.

CDR3 in DNA: TGCGCCAGCAGCCTCCGGGCAGGGGCGGATAGCAATCAGCCCCAGCATTTT. Encoded protein: CASSLRAGADSNQPQHF. The chain links TRBV4-1 to TRBJ1-5; tentatively, D is TRBD1 (6 bases). Germline V lookup: CDR1 MGHRA, CDR2 YSYEKL. Trimming pared 4 bases from V and 0 bases from J, leaving 16 bases between. The CDR3 runs to 17 residues.

The CDR3 DNA reads as TGTGCCAGCAGCTCCCCCAGGGGGTTCACTGAAGCTTTCTTT. Translated, it gives CASSSPRGFTEAFF. The chain combines TRBV7-8 with TRBJ1-1, with TRBD1 matching over 7 bases. CDR3 length equals 14 residues. V trimming: 4 bases; J trimming: 4 bases; junction bases outside the gene matches: 6. Germline loops: CDR1 SGHVS, CDR2 FQNEAQ.

As to this clone: The CDR3 ends on some other residue instead of the conserved phenylalanine or tryptophan, so this is likely a read error. The DNA is omitted, as the CDR3 cannot be located on it reliably, and the CDR3 follows TCRdb's listing. CDR3 residues: CAWSGDDCPPD. The rearrangement uses TRBV30 and TRBJ1-1. Termini included, the CDR3 measures 11 amino acids. Germline CDR1 is GTSNPN and CDR2 is SVGIG (reference sequence).

The rearrangement uses TRBV25-1 and TRBJ1-4; the D is unclear. Trimming took off 6 bases at V and 8 bases at J, with 13 bases between the two ends. Per germline, CDR1 MGHDK and CDR2 SYGVNS. This CDR3 comprises 13 residues. The CDR3 spells CASSRGGGEKLFF. DNA of the CDR3: TGTGCCAGCAGCCGGGGAGGAGGAGAAAAACTGTTTTTT.

The CDR3 region has the DNA TGCAGCGTTGAAGGCAGCGAACAGCACGCAGATACGCAGTATTTT. As protein: CSVEGSEQHADTQYF. The genes are TRBV29-1 and TRBJ2-3; D not certain. V gave up 1 base and J gave up 4 bases, with 15 bases separating them. The CDR3 totals 15 residues. Germline V gene data show CDR1 as SQVTM and CDR2 as ANQGSEA.

The V call is TRBV2, the J call TRBJ2-7; 16 bases match TRBD2. The CDR3 covers 14 residues. J gave up 4 bases and V 6 bases, and 0 bases lay outside the gene matches. CDR1 is SNHLY, CDR2 FYNNEI, per germline. The CDR3 DNA reads as TGTGCCAGCAGGGGACTAGCGGGAGGGTACGAGCAGTACTTC. Amino acid sequence: CASRGLAGGYEQYF.

This clone came up once. The chain joins TRBV5-4 to TRBJ2-1, with 12 nucleotides matching TRBD1. Germline assignment: CDR1 SGHNT and CDR2 YYREEE (reference sequence). V lost 4 bases and J lost 8; bases outside the gene matches: 7. CDR3 size: 15 residues. The CDR3 DNA follows: TGTGCCAGCAGCACCCGGGACAGGGGGCTTGATGAGCAGTTCTTC. This codes for CASSTRDRGLDEQFF.

This chain connects TRBV10-3 to TRBJ1-2; 9 nucleotides agree with TRBD1. Germline-derived CDR1 and CDR2 are ENHRY and SYGVKD. The CDR3 consists of 14 residues. Unmatched junction bases numbered 10, after V lost 6 bases and J lost 8 bases. CDR3: CAISPGTGTRGYTF. CDR3 bases: TGTGCCATCAGCCCCGGGACAGGGACGCGGGGCTACACCTTC.

V gene TRBV5-6 combines with J gene TRBJ2-3; 8 nucleotides match TRBD2. V lost 4 bases, J lost 1 base, and 2 bases stayed unmatched. CDR3 length equals 14 residues. Per the germline V gene, CDR1 is SGHDT and CDR2 is YYEEEE. The DNA for the CDR3 is TGTGCCAGCAGCCCGGGGGGGGGCACAGATACGCAGTATTTT. Translated, it gives CASSPGGGTDTQYF.

Comments on this clone: In the same sample, other DNA sequences code for this CDR3. The V call is TRBV7-2, the J call TRBJ2-5; TRBD2 agrees at 12 bases. This CDR3 comprises 15 residues. Germline CDR1 reads SGHTA; CDR2 reads FQGNSA. V was pared by 1 base and J by 4 bases, with 1 base of the junction left unmatched. The CDR3 coding sequence is TGTGCCAGCAGCTTAGGGGGACTAGCGGGAGAGACCCAGTACTTC. Protein product: CASSLGGLAGETQYF.

The rearrangement uses TRBV10-3 and TRBJ2-1; a possible D gene is TRBD2 (6 bases). Trimming took 5 bases from V and 2 from J, leaving 19 bases between them. Per germline, CDR1 ENHRY and CDR2 SYGVKD. This CDR3 comprises 17 residues. The CDR3 DNA is TGTGCCATCAGTAGCCTGATGGCGGGCGGGACCTACAATGAGCAGTTCTTC. Translated: CAISSLMAGGTYNEQFF.